One sample yielded the 18 T cell receptor beta chains listed below, sequenced in a study of T cells after yellow fever vaccination. A single record per CDR3 protein comes from TCRdb applying MiXCR to the 5' RACE reads. The repertoire holds hundreds of thousands of distinct CDR3 sequences, around a sixth seen once, with 15% to 20% in the top ten. Sequencing used PBMCs, obtained before the yellow fever booster vaccination. The receptor set was obtained from a man aged 18-30 years who received the YFV17D yellow fever vaccine.

This sequence joins TRBV7-9 and TRBJ1-6, with D perhaps TRBD1 (5 bases). CDR3 length equals 11 residues. Trimming left V 7 bases short and J 12 bases short, with 10 bases between. From germline, CDR1 is SEHNR and CDR2 FQNEAQ (reference sequence). The CDR3 DNA reads TGTGCCAGCACTAGGCAGGGACCCCTCCACTTT. Translating it yields CASTRQGPLHF.

This clonotype was observed a handful of times. J is TRBJ2-3 and V is TRBV6-1; TRBD2 matches 8 bases. J was trimmed by 5 bases and V by 0 bases; bases with no gene match: 4. The CDR3 length is 15 residues. Germline V gene sequence: CDR1 MNHNS, CDR2 SASEGT. Written as DNA, the CDR3 is TGTGCCAGCAGTGAAGCAGGCCGGGAGGGAGATACGCAGTATTTT. Amino acids: CASSEAGREGDTQYF.

V gene TRBV3-1 combines with J gene TRBJ2-5; a possible D gene is TRBD2 (6 bases). The CDR3 is 15 residues long. CDR1 is LGHDT, CDR2 YNNKEL, per germline (reference sequence). V was shortened by 4 bases and J by 2 bases, with 14 bases between the two germline ends. The CDR3: CASSRLGGPQETQYF. The CDR3 DNA is TGTGCCAGCAGCCGACTGGGGGGACCTCAAGAGACCCAGTACTTC.

The chain links TRBV5-5 to TRBJ1-5, with D uncertain. Germline V gives CDR1 SGHKS, CDR2 YYEKEE (reference sequence). The V gene lost 0 bases and the J gene lost 5 bases, with 6 bases spanning the gap. The CDR3 totals 13 residues. The CDR3 loop reads CASSLGFYQPQHF. For the CDR3, the DNA is TGTGCCAGCAGCTTGGGGTTTTATCAGCCCCAGCATTTT.

The table lists this clonotype with a few counts. This chain links TRBV6-6 with TRBJ1-2; 8 nucleotides match TRBD1. The CDR3 length is 15 residues. The germline V gene encodes CDR1 MNHNY and CDR2 SVGAGI (reference sequence). V gave up 6 bases and J gave up 4 bases; unmatched junction bases: 10. CDR3 bases: TGTGCCAGCAGCCACCCGGGACAGGCATCCTATGGCTACACCTTC. Its protein is CASSHPGQASYGYTF.

This clonotype turned up a few times. The chain combines TRBV20-1 with TRBJ2-1; no clear D gene. The CDR3 extends over 13 amino acids. Per the germline V gene, CDR1 is DFQATT and CDR2 is SNEGSKA (reference sequence). V lost 3 bases and J 8 bases, leaving 14 bases between the germline ends. CDR3 region: CSARKDAEDEQFF. The CDR3 DNA is TGCAGTGCTAGGAAAGATGCGGAAGATGAGCAGTTCTTC.

This clonotype was seen a handful of times. The chain employs TRBV7-2 and TRBJ1-4, with D possibly matching TRBD1 (5 bases). V was trimmed by 1 base and J by 7 bases, leaving 19 bases between them. The germline V gene has CDR1 SGHTA and CDR2 FQGNSA. The CDR3 runs to 17 residues. The CDR3 coding sequence is TGTGCCAGCAGCTTAGGCGGGGGACCAGGGCGAGGTGAAAAACTGTTTTTT. This gives the protein CASSLGGGPGRGEKLFF. Full variable domain (outside the CDR3, taken from reference TRBV7-2 and TRBJ1-4): GAGVSQSPSNKVTEKGKDVELRCDPISGHTALYWYRQSLGQGLEFLIYFQGNSAPDKSGLPSDRFSAERTGGSVSTLTIQRTQQEDSAVYLCASSLGGGPGRGEKLFFGSGTQLSVL.

V is TRBV4-2 and J is TRBJ1-4; D remains ambiguous. The V and J ends lost 1 base and 1 base respectively, with 10 bases between them. Germline loops: CDR1 LGHNA, CDR2 YNFKEQ. This CDR3 is built from 16 residues. CDR3 sequence (DNA): TGTGCCAGCAGCCAAGCGCGCCGGGGAACTAATGAAAAACTGTTTTTT. Translation gives CASSQARRGTNEKLFF.

This clonotype was seen a single time. An end of the junction differs from the germline gene, which may be a read error. The chain joins TRBV2 to TRBJ2-3; D may be TRBD2 (6 bases). CDR1 is SNHLY and CDR2 is FYNNEI in the germline V gene. This CDR3 comprises 13 residues. CDR3 nucleotides: TGTGCCATCAGTGCTCGGGGGACAGATACGCAGTATTTT. It translates to CAISARGTDTQYF. Full variable domain (missing parts from reference TRBV2 and TRBJ2-3): EPEVTQTPSHQVTQMGQEVILRCVPISNHLYFYWYRQILGQKVEFLVSFYNNEISEKSEIFDDQFSVERPDGSNFTLKIRSTKLEDSAMYFCAISARGTDTQYFGPGTRLTVL.

This chain uses TRBV4-1 with TRBJ2-6; no reliable D call. CDR1 and CDR2 (germline): MGHRA, YSYEKL. V lost 0 bases and J 2 bases, leaving 11 bases between the germline ends. This CDR3 contains 17 residues. The CDR3 region is CASSQDEELTGANVLTF. As DNA, the CDR3 is TGCGCCAGCAGCCAAGACGAGGAATTAACTGGGGCCAACGTCCTGACTTTC.

The chain is built from TRBV2 and TRBJ1-2; D call uncertain. The V gene's germline CDR1 is SNHLY and CDR2 FYNNEI. This CDR3 spans 11 amino acids. V shed 6 bases and J shed 7 bases, with 9 bases lying between them. CDR3 protein: CASRYAAGYTF. The CDR3, as DNA: TGTGCCAGCAGATACGCGGCTGGCTACACCTTC.

This clonotype was observed a handful of times. The chain couples TRBV5-1 to TRBJ2-3; 9 bases map to TRBD1. In germline, CDR1 is SGHRS, CDR2 YFSETQ. The CDR3 totals 16 residues. Unmatched junction bases numbered 3, after V lost 0 bases and J lost 1 base. Here the CDR3 reads CASSLEQGAGTDTQYF. The CDR3, as DNA: TGCGCCAGCAGCTTGGAACAGGGGGCCGGCACAGATACGCAGTATTTT.

The chain has TRBV12-3 or TRBV12-4 and TRBJ2-5; the match to TRBD1 covers 9 bases. This CDR3 is built from 16 residues. J lost 5 bases, V lost 5 bases, and 12 bases had no gene match. This chain's CDR3 is CASSPWTGATGETQYF. Written as DNA, the CDR3 is TGTGCCAGCAGTCCTTGGACAGGGGCAACGGGGGAGACCCAGTACTTC.

This clonotype has more than one count but fewer than ten. The chain recombines TRBV5-6 with TRBJ1-3; 8 nucleotides match TRBD1. The germline gives CDR1 SGHDT, CDR2 YYEEEE. V shed 4 bases and J 2 bases; nucleotides not matched to a gene: 2. The CDR3 totals 14 residues. CDR3 sequence reads: CASSTGQAGNTIYF. CDR3 sequence (DNA): TGTGCCAGCAGCACGGGACAGGCTGGAAACACCATATATTTT.

This chain uses TRBV10-2 with TRBJ2-2, with TRBD2 matching 7 bases. Losses at the gene ends were 9 bases for V and 7 bases for J; bases not matched to a gene: 11. CDR3 size: 14 residues. Germline V gene sequence: CDR1 WSHSY, CDR2 SAAADI. The CDR3 sequence is CASLGGGHGGELFF. CDR3 coding DNA: TGCGCCAGTTTGGGCGGGGGTCATGGCGGGGAGCTGTTTTTT.

V and J are TRBV5-1 and TRBJ2-5; maybe TRBD2 (6 bases). Trimming left V 4 bases short and J 3 bases short, with 13 bases between. CDR3 length: 14 residues. Germline loops: CDR1 SGHRS, CDR2 YFSETQ. CDR3 amino acids: CASSVTSLEETQYF. In DNA form, the CDR3 reads TGCGCCAGCAGCGTGACTAGTCTGGAAGAGACCCAGTACTTC. Together with reference TRBV5-1 and TRBJ2-5, the CDR3 gives the full variable domain: KAGVTQTPRYLIKTRGQQVTLSCSPISGHRSVSWYQQTPGQGLQFLFEYFSETQRNKGNFPGRFSGRQFSNSRSEMNVSTLELGDSALYLCASSVTSLEETQYFGPGTRLLVL.

J is TRBJ2-3 and V is TRBV5-1, with 7 bases lining up with TRBD1. The CDR3 has 17 residues. Germline-derived CDR1 and CDR2 are SGHRS and YFSETQ. V was pared by 1 base and J by 1 base, with 9 bases of the junction left unmatched. The CDR3 bases are TGCGCCAGCAGCTTGAACCCTACAGGGGCGGGCACAGATACGCAGTATTTT. It translates to CASSLNPTGAGTDTQYF. Drawing the rest from reference TRBV5-1 and TRBJ2-3, the complete variable domain is KAGVTQTPRYLIKTRGQQVTLSCSPISGHRSVSWYQQTPGQGLQFLFEYFSETQRNKGNFPGRFSGRQFSNSRSEMNVSTLELGDSALYLCASSLNPTGAGTDTQYFGPGTRLTVL.

The sample holds a few counts of this clonotype. V gene TRBV3-1 combines with J gene TRBJ1-1; D is undetermined. Germline-derived CDR1 and CDR2 are LGHDT and YNNKEL (reference sequence). This CDR3 has 14 residues. The ends were cut back, 1 base at V and 0 bases at J, with 6 bases in the middle. CDR3 coding DNA: TGTGCCAGCAGCCAAGGCCGGGTGAACACTGAAGCTTTCTTT. Protein sequence: CASSQGRVNTEAFF.